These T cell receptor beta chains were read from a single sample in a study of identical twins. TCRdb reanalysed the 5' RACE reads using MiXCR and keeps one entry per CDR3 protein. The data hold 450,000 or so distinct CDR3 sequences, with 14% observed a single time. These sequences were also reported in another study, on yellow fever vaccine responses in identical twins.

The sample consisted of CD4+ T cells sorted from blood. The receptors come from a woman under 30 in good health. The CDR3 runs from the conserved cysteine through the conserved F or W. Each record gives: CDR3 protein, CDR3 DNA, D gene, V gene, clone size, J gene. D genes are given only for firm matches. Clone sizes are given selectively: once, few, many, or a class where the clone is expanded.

CASSYGQGGQETQYF	TGTGCCAGCAGTTACGGACAGGGCGGCCAAGAGACCCAGTACTTC	TRBD1	TRBV6-5	many	TRBJ2-5
CSAPPGLADNEQFF	TGCAGTGCTCCCCCGGGACTAGCGGACAATGAGCAGTTCTTC	TRBD2	TRBV20-1	NA	TRBJ2-1
CSARDGGQPEAFF	TGCAGTGCTAGAGATGGGGGGCAACCTGAAGCTTTCTTT	NA	TRBV20-1	NA	TRBJ1-1
CASSHLASTGELFF	TGTGCCAGCAGCCATCTAGCGAGCACCGGGGAGCTGTTTTTT	NA	TRBV14	many	TRBJ2-2
CASSGTGKGLFF	TGTGCCAGCAGTGGGACGGGCAAGGGGCTGTTTTTT	NA	TRBV28	many	TRBJ2-2
CASSFSAGEADTQYF	TGTGCCAGCAGCTTTTCAGCGGGAGAAGCAGATACGCAGTATTTT	TRBD2	TRBV3-1	NA	TRBJ2-3
CASSLTWQGPYEQYF	TGTGCCAGCAGCTTAACATGGCAGGGACCCTACGAGCAGTACTTC	NA	TRBV7-3	NA	TRBJ2-7
CASSLASGLNEQYF	TGTGCCAGCAGCTTAGCCTCGGGACTCAACGAGCAGTACTTC	NA	TRBV11-2	many	TRBJ2-7
CASSQDQVYTGELFF	TGCGCCAGCAGCCAAGATCAGGTTTACACCGGGGAGCTGTTTTTT	NA	TRBV4-3	few	TRBJ2-2
CASSQGSGDQYF	TGTGCCAGCAGCCAAGGATCGGGCGACCAGTACTTC	NA	TRBV3-1	NA	TRBJ2-5
CASSLAGQGLAGYTF	TGCGCCAGCAGCTTGGCGGGACAGGGATTGGCTGGCTACACCTTC	TRBD1	TRBV5-1	NA	TRBJ1-2
CASSLIASTDTQYF	TGTGCCAGCAGCTTAATTGCTAGCACAGATACGCAGTATTTT	NA	TRBV7-3	few	TRBJ2-3
CASSNLIAGRADTQYF	TGTGCCAGCAGTAACTTGATCGCGGGGAGGGCAGATACGCAGTATTTT	TRBD2	TRBV6-2/TRBV6-3	NA	TRBJ2-3
CASSAEVVNQPQHF	TGTGCCAGCAGTGCAGAGGTAGTCAATCAGCCCCAGCATTTT	NA	TRBV2	few	TRBJ1-5
CASSLKSGLAGGDTDTQYF	TGTGCCAGCAGCTTAAAGTCGGGACTAGCGGGGGGCGACACAGATACGCAGTATTTT	TRBD2	TRBV11-2	NA	TRBJ2-3
CASSLGGLGSYEQYF	TGTGCCAGCAGCTTAGGAGGCCTTGGATCCTACGAGCAGTACTTC	NA	TRBV7-9	few	TRBJ2-7
CATQTGLDTGELFF	TGTGCCACCCAGACAGGGTTGGACACCGGGGAGCTGTTTTTT	TRBD1	TRBV24-1	NA	TRBJ2-2
CSMEGGARNIQYF	TGCAGCATGGAGGGAGGGGCCAGAAACATTCAGTACTTC	TRBD2	TRBV29-1	many	TRBJ2-4
CASSLELGPYEQYF	TGTGCCAGCAGCTTGGAACTGGGGCCCTACGAGCAGTACTTC	NA	TRBV5-4	NA	TRBJ2-7
CASSYSTGNEQFF	TGTGCCAGCAGTTACTCGACCGGGAATGAGCAGTTCTTC	NA	TRBV6-5	few	TRBJ2-1
CASIPGQGWDTQYF	TGTGCCAGCATCCCGGGACAGGGATGGGATACGCAGTATTTT	TRBD1	TRBV12-3/TRBV12-4	NA	TRBJ2-3
CASSLHRDEQFF	TGTGCCAGCAGCCTACATCGGGATGAGCAGTTCTTC	NA	TRBV3-1	NA	TRBJ2-1
CASSPGQGRAGLYEQYF	TGTGCCAGCAGCCCGGGACAGGGGAGGGCGGGCCTATACGAGCAGTACTTC	TRBD1	TRBV7-2	NA	TRBJ2-7
CSVYTQVSFF	TGCAGCGTTTACACCCAGGTATCTTTCTTT	NA	TRBV29-1	NA	TRBJ1-1
CASSGSSFYNEQFF	TGTGCCAGCAGCGGGAGTTCCTTCTACAATGAGCAGTTCTTC	NA	TRBV9	NA	TRBJ2-1
CASSADLAYEQYF	TGTGCCAGCAGTGCAGACCTCGCCTACGAGCAGTACTTC	NA	TRBV12-3/TRBV12-4	many	TRBJ2-7
CATVVAGATYEQYF	TGTGCCACCGTTGTCGCGGGGGCCACCTACGAGCAGTACTTC	NA	TRBV6-2/TRBV6-3	few	TRBJ2-7
CASSKTGTYEQYF	TGTGCCAGCAGTAAGACAGGTACCTACGAGCAGTACTTC	NA	TRBV6-1	few	TRBJ2-7
CASSERGTNTGELFF	TGTGCCAGCAGTGAGAGGGGGACGAACACCGGGGAGCTGTTTTTT	NA	TRBV2	NA	TRBJ2-2
CASSPGLATFYNEQFF	TGTGCCAGCAGCCCGGGACTGGCTACATTCTACAATGAGCAGTTCTTC	NA	TRBV28	few	TRBJ2-1
CASSLRPSYNEQIF	TGTGCCAGCAGCCTCCGACCCAGCTACAATGAGCAGATCTTC	NA	TRBV11-2	NA	TRBJ2-1
CASSLDSQTYNEQFF	TGCGCCAGCAGCCTGGACTCCCAAACCTACAATGAGCAGTTCTTC	NA	TRBV5-1	NA	TRBJ2-1
CASRYGVTLETQYF	TGTGCCAGCAGGTACGGGGTCACGTTAGAGACCCAGTACTTC	NA	TRBV6-5	NA	TRBJ2-5
CASSLSAHRGNTGELFF	TGCGCCAGCAGCCTAAGCGCACACAGGGGGAACACCGGGGAGCTGTTTTTT	TRBD1	TRBV4-3	many	TRBJ2-2
CASSQDIWDRQETQYF	TGTGCCAGCAGCCAAGACATCTGGGACAGACAAGAGACCCAGTACTTC	TRBD1	TRBV3-1	many	TRBJ2-5
CASGLGQEPGYTF	TGTGCTAGTGGTTTGGGACAGGAACCTGGCTACACCTTC	NA	TRBV12-5	few	TRBJ1-2
CASSFGTDSLYQETQYF	TGTGCCAGCAGCTTCGGGACGGACTCTCTGTACCAAGAGACCCAGTACTTC	NA	TRBV7-2	NA	TRBJ2-5
CASSSRTISSYEQYF	TGTGCCAGCAGCTCGAGGACGATTAGCTCCTACGAGCAGTACTTC	NA	TRBV7-2	few	TRBJ2-7
CASSQAGGRLYTGELFF	TGTGCCAGCAGCCAAGCTGGTGGGAGGCTTTACACCGGGGAGCTGTTTTTT	NA	TRBV3-1	NA	TRBJ2-2
CASSLGELKGGYEQYF	TGTGCCAGCAGCTTAGGGGAGCTGAAAGGGGGGTACGAGCAGTACTTC	NA	TRBV7-9	NA	TRBJ2-7
CASSLVAGGRPGYTQYF	TGTGCCAGCAGCTTGGTAGCGGGGGGTCGACCAGGGTATACCCAGTACTTC	TRBD2	TRBV5-6	few	TRBJ2-5
CASSPNVDTQYF	TGTGCCAGCAGCCCGAACGTGGATACGCAGTATTTT	NA	TRBV7-2	many	TRBJ2-3
CASSPLGQGFFQPQHF	TGTGCCAGCAGTCCCTTGGGACAGGGGTTCTTCCAGCCCCAGCATTTT	TRBD1	TRBV6-1	NA	TRBJ1-5
CATWGSGGRDTQYF	TGTGCCACCTGGGGGAGCGGGGGCCGGGATACGCAGTATTTT	TRBD2	TRBV10-3	NA	TRBJ2-3
CSARDVDVAYGEQYF	TGCAGTGCTAGAGATGTAGACGTGGCCTACGGCGAGCAGTACTTC	NA	TRBV20-1	NA	TRBJ2-7
CSVSDSNYGYTF	TGCAGCGTTTCGGACAGTAACTATGGCTACACCTTC	NA	TRBV29-1	few	TRBJ1-2
CASSQVGTGKGEQYF	TGTGCCAGCAGCCAAGTGGGGACAGGGAAGGGCGAGCAGTACTTC	TRBD1	TRBV4-2	few	TRBJ2-7
CASTHVDNEQFF	TGTGCCAGCACCCATGTCGATAATGAGCAGTTCTTC	NA	TRBV7-9	many	TRBJ2-1
CASRRQTGMDTEAFF	TGTGCCAGTCGGAGGCAGACAGGGATGGACACTGAAGCTTTCTTT	TRBD1	TRBV2	NA	TRBJ1-1
CASSDPGLAAYEQYF	TGCGCCAGCAGCGATCCAGGACTAGCGGCCTACGAGCAGTACTTC	TRBD2	TRBV5-1	NA	TRBJ2-7
CASSIKGSGANVLTF	TGCGCCAGCAGCATAAAGGGTTCTGGGGCCAACGTCCTGACTTTC	NA	TRBV5-1	NA	TRBJ2-6
CASSLMAATDTQYF	TGTGCCAGCAGCTTAATGGCAGCGACAGATACGCAGTATTTT	NA	TRBV7-3	few	TRBJ2-3